This T cell receptor beta chain comes out of a study of cytomegalovirus exposure and HLA in healthy donors. Worth noting for this clone: Antigen: not known.

Study-wide findings and caveats: There were some V segments, including TRBV6-2 and TRBV6-3, excluded as indistinguishable. Fewer N-insertions (relative to the roughly 660-donor mean) were reportedly seen in an Asian-associated ancestry cluster in a later analysis.

A multiplex PCR was run with 60 Vbeta primers and 13 Jbeta primers. Clones were read by immunoSEQ multiplex PCR, and TCRdb kept only the in-frame ones, dropping some. The repertoire has 150,000 to 200,000 clones, around 81% of them found once; the top ten carry roughly 2%. The V and J ends lost 4 bases and 4 bases, in that order; junction bases with no gene match: 11. Germline assignment: CDR1 LNHDA and CDR2 SQIVND (reference sequence). The CDR3 runs 16 residues. V is TRBV19 and J is TRBJ2-3; 7 bases match TRBD2. Sequencing was performed on PBMCs. This TCR came from a young woman in good health and CMV-seropositive. The CDR3 protein is CASSTWTSISPDTQYF. CDR3 bases: TGTGCCAGTAGTACCTGGACTAGTATCTCCCCAGATACGCAGTATTTT.